This T cell receptor beta chain was documented in a study of early T cells in non-severe SARS-CoV-2 infection. Study-wide background: Bulk RNA isolated from unsorted whole blood underwent sequencing; chains were not paired.

As concerns this clonotype: Its antigen is not known.

The TCR library protocol was used to attach unique molecular identifiers. These identifiers were attached to individual cDNA molecules. TCRdb used MiXCR to reprocess the 5' RACE reads, holding one entry per CDR3 protein. The sample has about 55,000 distinct CDR3 sequences; about 15% are singletons. Study-wide results and caveats: In VDJdb matching, anti-spike CD8 responses were favored while private and CD4 specificities went missing.

Germline CDR1 SEHNR, CDR2 FQNEAQ (reference sequence). The CDR3 contains 14 residues. V lost 4 bases, J lost 2 bases, and 9 bases lay in between. The receptor comes from an adult who was a healthcare worker with PCR-confirmed SARS-CoV-2 infection or an uninfected control (not recorded which). J is TRBJ2-4 and V is TRBV7-9; possibly TRBD1 for D (5 bases). The source material was whole blood, sampled at baseline. CDR3 amino acids: CASSSDRTKNIQYF. CDR3 bases: TGTGCCAGCAGCTCAGACAGAACCAAAAACATTCAGTACTTC.